Listed below are T cell receptor beta chains from one sample, sequenced in a study of metastatic and nonmetastatic thyroid tumors. TCRdb reprocessed the PCR reads via MiXCR. The sample has 25,000 to 30,000 clones, roughly 4% seen once. Sequencing input: blood. Receptors originate from a male donor with papillary thyroid cancer or a benign thyroid nodule (not recorded which). Some clones in this sample may be carry-over from other donors' samples. Both conserved end residues are part of each CDR3. D genes are given only for firm matches. The size of a clone is reported for some rows only, either as once, few or many, or as a class for expanded clones.

>TRBJ2-1|-|few|TRBV2
TGTGCCAGCAGCCGGGATTTTGGTGCCAATGAGCAGTTCTTC
CASSRDFGANEQFF
>TRBJ1-1|-|-|TRBV6-9
TGTGCCAGCAGTTTAGGAGGGGGGGTTCTGAACACTGAAGCTTTCTTT
CASSLGGGVLNTEAFF
>TRBJ2-3|TRBD2|-|TRBV6-1
TGTGCCAGCAGTGATCTAGCGGGGGGATCCACAGATACGCAGTATTTT
CASSDLAGGSTDTQYF
>TRBJ2-6|TRBD1|-|TRBV15
TGTGCCACCCTTAAAACAGGGACAGGGGCCAACTTCCTGACTTTC
CATLKTGTGANFLTF
>TRBJ1-1|-|-|TRBV12-3/TRBV12-4
TGTGCCAGCACCCATAGACGTATGAACACTGAAGTTTTCTTT
CASTHRRMNTEVFF
>TRBJ1-2|-|few|TRBV2
TGTGCCAGCCTACAGGGAGGCGACTATGGCTACACCTTC
CASLQGGDYGYTF
>TRBJ2-1|TRBD2|many|TRBV20-1
TGCAGTGCTAGAGGGATAGCGGGAGGGACCAATGAGCAGTTCTTC
CSARGIAGGTNEQFF
>TRBJ2-2|TRBD1|few|TRBV28
TGTGCCAGCAGTACTGGACAGGGGGCAGCCGGGGAGCTGTTTTTT
CASSTGQGAAGELFF
>TRBJ2-7|-|-|TRBV28
TGTGCCAGCAGTTCCACAAACGAGCAGTACTTC
CASSSTNEQYF
>TRBJ1-1|-|-|TRBV6-1
TGTGCCAGCAGAAGGTACATCGGGATGGCTGAAGCTTTCTTT
CASRRYIGMAEAFF
>TRBJ2-7|-|many|TRBV11-1
TGTGCCAGCAGCCCGAACAGGGCCGAGCAGTACTTC
CASSPNRAEQYF
>TRBJ2-2|-|-|TRBV4-1
TGCGCCAGCAGCCGTTCTAGATCCGGGGAGCTGTTTTTT
CASSRSRSGELFF
>TRBJ2-7|-|many|TRBV18
TGTGCCAGCCAAGGTCGTGGGAAGCCCTACGAGCAGTACTTC
CASQGRGKPYEQYF
>TRBJ1-5|-|many|TRBV6-2/TRBV6-3
TGTGCCAGCCACCACGGGGGCTATCAGCCCCAGCATTTT
CASHHGGYQPQHF
>TRBJ1-2|-|many|TRBV5-6
TGTGCCACCGGGACACCTAACTATGGCTACACCTTC
CATGTPNYGYTF
>TRBJ2-7|TRBD2|few|TRBV11-3
TGTGCCAGCAGTCCCGGGGGGTACGAGCAGTACTTC
CASSPGGYEQYF
>TRBJ2-5|TRBD2|many|TRBV6-4
TGTGCCAGCAGTGTGTCTAGCGGGAGCGTAGAGACCCAGTACTTC
CASSVSSGSVETQYF
>TRBJ1-1|-|many|TRBV5-4
TGTGCCAGCAACTTGGACGGGACACCGAACACTGAAGCTTTCTTT
CASNLDGTPNTEAFF
>TRBJ1-2|-|few|TRBV24-1
TGTGCCACCAGTGATCGACAGCGCTATGGCTACACCTTC
CATSDRQRYGYTF
>TRBJ2-1|-|medium-sized|TRBV6-2/TRBV6-3
TGTGCCAGCAGTTACTTGGGGACCCCTCCGGATGAGCAGTTCTTC
CASSYLGTPPDEQFF
>TRBJ2-1|TRBD1|medium-sized|TRBV19
TGTGCCAGTAGTCCCGGGACAGGGGGCTACAATGAGCAGTTCTTC
CASSPGTGGYNEQFF
>TRBJ1-6|TRBD1|-|TRBV30
TGTGCCTGGAGTAGGGACAGTAATTCACCCCTCCACTTT
CAWSRDSNSPLHF
>TRBJ1-3|TRBD1|many|TRBV25-1
TGTGCCAGCGGTCGGACAGGCCTTTCTGGAAACACCATATATTTT
CASGRTGLSGNTIYF
>TRBJ1-1|-|few|TRBV19
TGTGCCAGTAGTCTAACAGGGCGGGGCACTGAAGCTTTCTTT
CASSLTGRGTEAFF
>TRBJ2-6|-|medium-sized|TRBV27
TGTGCCAGCAACAGTCGCTCTGGGGCCAACGTCCTGACTTTC
CASNSRSGANVLTF
>TRBJ1-2|-|few|TRBV28
TGTGCCAGCAGTTCCAGGCTCTATGGCTACACCTTC
CASSSRLYGYTF
>TRBJ1-4|-|many|TRBV28
TGTGCCAGCAGGTGGGAATCTAATGAAAAACTGTTTTTT
CASRWESNEKLFF
>TRBJ2-3|-|few|TRBV6-1
TGTGCCAGCAGTGAAGCAGGAGGAGGGAGTACAGATACGCAGTATTTT
CASSEAGGGSTDTQYF
>TRBJ2-1|-|medium-sized|TRBV27
TGTGCCAGCAGTTTCCACCAGGCGCAGTTCTTC
CASSFHQAQFF
>TRBJ2-3|TRBD2|few|TRBV20-1
TGCAGTGCCCAGCCTAGCGGGAGGTTGACAGATACGCAGTATTTT
CSAQPSGRLTDTQYF
>TRBJ1-1|-|many|TRBV20-1
TGCAGTGCTACCAGACAGTCAAGGGAGGCTTTCTTT
CSATRQSREAFF
>TRBJ2-1|-|many|TRBV20-1
TGCAGTGCTATTAGGCTAGATAAGGGAGTTGAGCAGTTCTTC
CSAIRLDKGVEQFF
>TRBJ2-3|-|-|TRBV5-1
TGCTCCAGCAGTCCCGGGCGTAGATCTGATACGCAGTATTTT
CSSSPGRRSDTQYF
>TRBJ2-3|-|many|TRBV4-3
TGCGCCAGCAGCCTCGAACTATACCCACTAAGCACAGATACGCAGTATTTT
CASSLELYPLSTDTQYF
>TRBJ2-7|-|-|TRBV30
TGTGCCTGGAGTGTAGAAGGAGGGAGCGAGCAGTACTTC
CAWSVEGGSEQYF
>TRBJ1-6|-|many|TRBV9
TGTGCCAGCAGCCCCCGAGAGGAAAGTGTTTCACCCCTCCACTTT
CASSPREESVSPLHF
>TRBJ2-1|-|medium-sized|TRBV6-1
TGTGCCAGCACCGAACTCGGTTATGAGCAGTTCTTC
CASTELGYEQFF
>TRBJ1-2|-|few|TRBV2
TGTGCCAGCAAGAGCGGGGTAGGGAACTATGGCTACACCTTC
CASKSGVGNYGYTF
>TRBJ2-1|-|few|TRBV5-1
TGCGCCGGCAGCGCGGGCCGGTGGGATCAGTTCTTC
CAGSAGRWDQFF
>TRBJ2-1|TRBD2|large|TRBV6-2/TRBV6-3
TGTGCCAGCAACCCGGGACTAGACGTCAATGAGCAGTTCTTC
CASNPGLDVNEQFF
>TRBJ2-2|-|few|TRBV18
TGTGCCAGCTCACCACGACAGCCAACGAACACCGGGGAGCTGTTTTTT
CASSPRQPTNTGELFF
>TRBJ1-4|-|few|TRBV24-1
TGTGCCACCAGTGATTTGCAAAGGCGGACGGGGATTAATGAAAAACTGTTTTTT
CATSDLQRRTGINEKLFF
>TRBJ2-1|-|many|TRBV12-3/TRBV12-4
TGTGCCAGCAGTCCTTGGGCGAGCTCCTACAATGAGCAGTTCTTC
CASSPWASSYNEQFF
>TRBJ1-2|-|many|TRBV10-3
TGTGCCATCAGTGAGGGACTGACAAACTATGGCTACACCTTC
CAISEGLTNYGYTF
>TRBJ2-1|-|many|TRBV10-2
TGCGCCAGCAGTGGTCGGAGGACATCGCGGTACAATGAGCAGTTCTTC
CASSGRRTSRYNEQFF
>TRBJ1-3|-|many|TRBV4-1
TGCGCCAGCAGCCAAGGGGGGCTTTTAAGCTCTGGAAACACCATATATTTT
CASSQGGLLSSGNTIYF
>TRBJ1-1|-|few|TRBV19
TGTGCCAGTATCCCCCCTAAAGCGAACACTGAAGCTTTCTTT
CASIPPKANTEAFF
>TRBJ2-7|-|few|TRBV2
TGTGCCAGCAGCGTCCAGGGGTTCAACGAGCAGTACTTC
CASSVQGFNEQYF
>TRBJ2-2|TRBD1|few|TRBV6-4
TGTGCCAGCAATTGGGTTCAGGGGGCATGGACCGGGGAGCTGTTTTTT
CASNWVQGAWTGELFF
>TRBJ2-3|TRBD1|medium-sized|TRBV28
TGTGCCAGCAGCCCTAGGGGCAGGGGGCGCGCAGATACGCAGTATTTT
CASSPRGRGRADTQYF
>TRBJ2-1|-|few|TRBV7-2
TGTGCCAGCAGCTTATTAGGGGGACTATGGGGTAATGAGCAGTTCTTC
CASSLLGGLWGNEQFF
>TRBJ1-2|-|medium-sized|TRBV7-2
TGTGCCAGCAGCCCGACGGTGATCTATGGCTACACCTTC
CASSPTVIYGYTF
>TRBJ2-7|TRBD2|few|TRBV7-2
TGTGCCAGCAGCTTAGATCTTGGGCTAGCGGGAGGGGGCTACGAGCAGTACTTC
CASSLDLGLAGGGYEQYF
>TRBJ1-1|-|few|TRBV28
TGTGCCAGCAGTCGGCGGAACACTGAAGCTTTCTTT
CASSRRNTEAFF
>TRBJ1-2|TRBD1|few|TRBV27
TGTGCCAGCCGTCAAAATACAGGGGGCAGGTATGGCTACACCTTC
CASRQNTGGRYGYTF
>TRBJ2-7|-|few|TRBV5-1
TGCGCCAGCGGTACTAGCCTGTCCGAGCAGTACTTC
CASGTSLSEQYF
>TRBJ1-2|TRBD1|medium-sized|TRBV28
TGTGCCAGCAGCTCCGGGACAGGCTCCATCTATGGCTACACCTTC
CASSSGTGSIYGYTF
>TRBJ2-1|-|many|TRBV5-4
TGTGCCAGCAGCTTCCCGGGTCAGGCAGGCGGTGAGCAGTTCTTC
CASSFPGQAGGEQFF
>TRBJ2-2|-|-|TRBV12-3/TRBV12-4
TGTGCCAGCACTCCAGGGAATACCGGGGCGCTATTTTTT
CASTPGNTGALFF